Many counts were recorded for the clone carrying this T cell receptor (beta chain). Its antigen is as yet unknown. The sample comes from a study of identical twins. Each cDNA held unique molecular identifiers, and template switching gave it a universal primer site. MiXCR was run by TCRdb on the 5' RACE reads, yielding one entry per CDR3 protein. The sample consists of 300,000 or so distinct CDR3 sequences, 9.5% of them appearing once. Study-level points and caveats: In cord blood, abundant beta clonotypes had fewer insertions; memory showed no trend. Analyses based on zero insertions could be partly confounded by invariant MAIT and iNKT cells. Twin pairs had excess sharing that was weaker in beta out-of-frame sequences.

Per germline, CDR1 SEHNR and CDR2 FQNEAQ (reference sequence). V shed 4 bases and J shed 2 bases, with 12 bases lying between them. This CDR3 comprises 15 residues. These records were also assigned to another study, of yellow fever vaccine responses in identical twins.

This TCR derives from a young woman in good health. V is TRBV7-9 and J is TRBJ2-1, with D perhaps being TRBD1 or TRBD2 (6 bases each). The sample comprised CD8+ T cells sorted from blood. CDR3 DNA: TGTGCCAGCAGCTCTCGGGGGCCAGCCTACAATGAGCAGTTCTTC. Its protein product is CASSSRGPAYNEQFF.